Listed below are T cell receptor beta chains from one sample, sequenced in a study of CD8 T cells in Susac syndrome. Using its own MiXCR run on the immunoSEQ multiplex PCR reads, TCRdb lists one record per CDR3 protein. The repertoire has more than 130,000 distinct CDR3 sequences, around 94% of them found once; the top ten carry about 0.25%. The sample taken for sequencing was CD8+ T cells from PBMCs. All receptors come from a human donor in good health. Both conserved end residues are part of each CDR3.

v_call: TRBV28; j_call: TRBJ1-4; cdr3_aa: CASSYYISPGGDEKLFF
v_call: TRBV4-3; j_call: TRBJ2-2; cdr3_aa: CASSQDIPTGELFF
v_call: TRBV15; j_call: TRBJ2-1; cdr3_aa: CATSRDPMGEQFF
v_call: TRBV3-1; j_call: TRBJ2-1; cdr3_aa: CASSQEWAGGPYNEQFF
v_call: TRBV11-1; j_call: TRBJ2-3; cdr3_aa: CASSLGTQSTDTQYF
v_call: TRBV27; j_call: TRBJ2-7; cdr3_aa: CASSPRGVYEQYF
v_call: TRBV20-1; j_call: TRBJ2-7; cdr3_aa: CSARDDRSYEQYF
v_call: TRBV12-3/TRBV12-4; j_call: TRBJ1-2; cdr3_aa: CASSDSQAGGYTF
v_call: TRBV15; j_call: TRBJ1-4; cdr3_aa: CATSRAATGVFEKLFF
v_call: TRBV5-4; j_call: TRBJ1-2; cdr3_aa: CASSLEGVGYTF
v_call: TRBV6-2/TRBV6-3; j_call: TRBJ2-2; cdr3_aa: CASTESFNTGELFF
v_call: TRBV24-1; j_call: TRBJ2-4; cdr3_aa: CATSGPGSIQYF
v_call: TRBV28; j_call: TRBJ1-1; cdr3_aa: CASSPTARMNTEAFF
v_call: TRBV12-3/TRBV12-4; j_call: TRBJ2-1; cdr3_aa: CASSLGLAGQQFF
v_call: TRBV9; j_call: TRBJ2-3; cdr3_aa: CASSDSGSLIDTQYF
v_call: TRBV20-1; j_call: TRBJ2-7; cdr3_aa: CSDNPKLDALADPYEQYF
v_call: TRBV7-2; j_call: TRBJ2-1; cdr3_aa: CASSLAPQWTGNNEQFF
v_call: TRBV9; j_call: TRBJ2-3; cdr3_aa: CATSPSGSTDTQYF
v_call: TRBV27; j_call: TRBJ1-5; cdr3_aa: CASSLRGLRGSNQPQHF
v_call: TRBV7-8; j_call: TRBJ2-5; cdr3_aa: CASRRRDIRGETQYF
v_call: TRBV4-3; j_call: TRBJ2-2; cdr3_aa: CASSQDGDHNTGELFF
v_call: TRBV6-5; j_call: TRBJ2-3; cdr3_aa: CASSPTLGTDTQYF
v_call: TRBV4-2; j_call: TRBJ2-5; cdr3_aa: CASSVTPPETQYF
v_call: TRBV7-9; j_call: TRBJ2-7; cdr3_aa: CASSSTAGLAYEQYF
v_call: TRBV30; j_call: TRBJ2-1; cdr3_aa: CAWQTSGEQFF
v_call: TRBV30; j_call: TRBJ2-1; cdr3_aa: CAWSVSGRNEQFF
v_call: TRBV18; j_call: TRBJ1-2; cdr3_aa: CASSTEDRSNYGYTF
v_call: TRBV27; j_call: TRBJ1-2; cdr3_aa: CASSTGQNYGYTF
v_call: TRBV28; j_call: TRBJ2-7; cdr3_aa: CASRDTYEQYF
v_call: TRBV19; j_call: TRBJ1-5; cdr3_aa: CASSLFDKAQPQHF
v_call: TRBV21-1; j_call: TRBJ2-7; cdr3_aa: CASSTMGVDSESSYEQYF
v_call: TRBV7-9; j_call: TRBJ2-3; cdr3_aa: CASRGGQDLPDTQYF
v_call: TRBV30; j_call: TRBJ2-1; cdr3_aa: CAWSCHGSGTYNEQFF
v_call: TRBV29-1; j_call: TRBJ2-7; cdr3_aa: CSVEASGRTYEQYF
v_call: TRBV7-9; j_call: TRBJ2-3; cdr3_aa: CASSPARAHTDTQYF
v_call: TRBV6-1; j_call: TRBJ2-7; cdr3_aa: CASSSTSGLYEQYF
v_call: TRBV20-1; j_call: TRBJ2-7; cdr3_aa: CSASRTGTSYEQYF
v_call: TRBV6-5; j_call: TRBJ2-7; cdr3_aa: CASSPRGQLVEQYF
v_call: TRBV7-3; j_call: TRBJ1-1; cdr3_aa: CASSADSMNTEAFF
v_call: TRBV9; j_call: TRBJ1-1; cdr3_aa: CASSADGGYGDPEAFF
v_call: TRBV7-9; j_call: TRBJ2-1; cdr3_aa: CASSPWDGGNEQFF
v_call: TRBV19; j_call: TRBJ1-2; cdr3_aa: CASSPGTYGYTF
v_call: TRBV27; j_call: TRBJ2-1; cdr3_aa: CASRYGGPYNEQFF
v_call: TRBV15; j_call: TRBJ2-2; cdr3_aa: CATATSGATGELFF
v_call: TRBV7-8; j_call: TRBJ2-7; cdr3_aa: CASSLGYREYEQYF
v_call: TRBV7-9; j_call: TRBJ1-2; cdr3_aa: CASTGVILNGYTF
v_call: TRBV2; j_call: TRBJ1-1; cdr3_aa: CASRRALMNTEAFF
v_call: TRBV7-9; j_call: TRBJ2-7; cdr3_aa: CASVDRGRDEQYF